This T cell receptor (beta chain) was sequenced for a study of cytomegalovirus exposure and HLA in healthy donors. Study-level results: Rare TCR sequences dominated, though some public TCRs recurred in many donors. Of the V segments, some could not be distinguished, including TRBV6-2 and TRBV6-3, and were excluded. Association of a missense DCLRE1C variant with TCR beta V- and J-gene trimming was reported in a later analysis.

The trim removed 0 bases at V and 6 bases at J, leaving 2 bases unmatched. This CDR3 contains 14 residues. Germline V gene data show CDR1 as MNHEY and CDR2 as SVGAGI. The PCR had 60 Vbeta and 13 Jbeta primers. This table comes from immunoSEQ multiplex PCR, and its TCRdb copy is limited to in-frame clones, with some not included. The sample has about 200,000 clones; more than 65% are singletons. In this sample, this clone turned up a few times. Its antigen is as yet unknown. The sample comprised PBMCs. V and J are TRBV6-5 and TRBJ1-2, with TRBD1 matching over 9 bases. This receptor was identified in a man aged 45-60 years in good health and CMV-seronegative. The CDR3 sequence is CASSYSGTGNGYTF. CDR3 DNA sequence: TGTGCCAGCAGTTACTCTGGGACAGGGAATGGCTACACCTTC.